This TCR beta chain was captured in a study of CD8+ T cells in alopecia areata. V lost 4 bases and J lost 4; bases outside the gene matches: 5. In germline, CDR1 is SNHLY, CDR2 FYNNEI. The CDR3 runs 14 residues. Extracted from the samples, RNA was reverse transcribed into cDNA to serve as the sequencing template. This table comes from immunoSEQ multiplex PCR, and its TCRdb copy is limited to in-frame clones, with some not included. The sample includes 50,000 to 80,000 clones, 44% seen only once; the top ten take about 51%. The TCR was taken from a human donor with alopecia areata. Sequenced material: NKG2D-low CD8+ T cells sorted from blood. The chain is built from TRBV2 and TRBJ2-7, with 9 positions matching TRBD1. CDR3 in DNA: TGTGCCAGCAGTGGGCGGGACAGGGCATACGAGCAGTACTTC. Amino acid sequence: CASSGRDRAYEQYF.